These 19 T cell receptor beta chains were all obtained from the same sample, sequenced in a study of lymphopenia after photon versus proton radiotherapy (dated 2019 in TCRdb). Library preparation was by the immunoSEQ multiplex PCR assay. Held by TCRdb, this immuneACCESS table contains in-frame sequences only and omits some clones. Under half of the omission traces to an unresolved V gene where checked; the cause of the rest is unknown. Present in this sample are 20,000 or so clones, 85% to 95% of which were seen just once. The leading ten clones occupy 9.4% of the sample. The sample here was peripheral blood, taken from a patient treated with proton-based radiotherapy. The receptors were gathered from a woman in her 70s with pancreatic cancer. Some clones in this sample may be carry-over from other donors' samples.

This clone appeared once. The genes are TRBV30 and TRBJ1-1; D possibly corresponds to TRBD1 (6 bases). The CDR3 has 11 amino acids. CDR1 is GTSNPN and CDR2 is SVGIG in the germline V gene (reference sequence). The germline V and J ends were trimmed by 8 bases and 4 bases, with 11 bases remaining between them. This CDR3 reads CALGGGTEAFF. For the CDR3, the DNA is TGTGCCCTTGGAGGGGGCACTGAAGCTTTCTTT. Based on the CDR3 plus reference TRBV30 and TRBJ1-1, the full variable domain is SQTIHQWPATLVQPVGSPLSLECTVEGTSNPNLYWYRQAAGRGLQLLFYSVGIGQISSEVPQNLSASRPQDRQFILSSKKLLLSDSGFYLCALGGGTEAFFGQGTRLTVV.

The CDR3 region is CASSPRGGRYGYTF. Here the CDR3 DNA reads TGTGCCAGCAGTCCCAGGGGGGGACGCTATGGCTACACCTTC. The rearrangement uses TRBV6-1 and TRBJ1-2; 7 bases align to TRBD1. CDR1 is MNHNS and CDR2 is SASEGT in the germline V gene. The V segment lost 5 bases and the J segment 4 bases; nucleotides outside the gene matches: 7. This CDR3 has 14 amino acids.

The chain combines TRBV9 with TRBJ1-1; D unclear. This CDR3 is built from 16 residues. Germline CDR1 and CDR2: SGDLS and YYNGEE. Trimming removed 3 bases at V and 1 base at J, with 16 bases between. In DNA, the CDR3 is TGTGCCAGCAGCGACGGGCAGGAATTGACGAACACTGAAGCTTTCTTT. Encoded protein: CASSDGQELTNTEAFF.

The chain joins TRBV6-7 to TRBJ2-1; 9 positions agree with TRBD2. TRBV6-7 is classed as an ORF, of uncertain function. J was trimmed by 4 bases and V by 4 bases; bases with no gene match: 8. There are 16 residues in the CDR3. The CDR3 nucleotides are TGTGCCAGCAGTTGGTCTAGCGGGGTTCTTTACAATGAGCAGTTCTTC. It yields the protein CASSWSSGVLYNEQFF.

This rearrangement joins TRBV18 to TRBJ2-1, with D perhaps given as TRBD1 or TRBD2 (5 bases each). Germline V gene data show CDR1 as KGHSH and CDR2 as LQKENI. The CDR3 totals 15 residues. Trimming left V 4 bases short and J 2 bases short, with 12 bases between. The chain's CDR3 is CASSLGRAPYNEQFF. In nucleotides, the CDR3 is TGTGCCAGCTCACTGGGGCGGGCACCCTACAATGAGCAGTTCTTC.

The V call is TRBV10-1, the J call TRBJ2-2; possible D gene TRBD2, 6 bases. Germline values: CDR1 WNHNN, CDR2 SYGVQD (reference sequence). Trimming stripped 6 bases from V and 4 bases from J, with 9 bases between. This CDR3 region has 13 residues. The chain's CDR3 is CASREGITGELFF. CDR3 DNA sequence: TGCGCCAGCAGGGAGGGGATCACCGGGGAGCTGTTTTTT.

The chain has TRBV18 and TRBJ1-4, with 9 bases aligning to TRBD1. Unmatched junction bases numbered 9, after V lost 6 bases and J lost 10 bases. The germline CDR1 and CDR2 sequences are KGHSH and LQKENI. The CDR3 has 14 residues. The DNA of the CDR3 is TGTGCCAGCTCCACCGGGACAGGGTACGCAAAACTGTTTTTT. This encodes CASSTGTGYAKLFF.

This sequence joins TRBV11-2 and TRBJ2-3; 10 bases fit TRBD1. Per the germline V gene, CDR1 is SGHAT and CDR2 is FQNNGV. The ends lost 4 bases at V and 0 bases at J; junction bases unmatched: 1. The CDR3 is made up of 15 amino acids. The CDR3 protein is CASSSGQGSTDTQYF. The CDR3 region has the DNA TGTGCCAGCAGCTCGGGACAGGGGAGCACAGATACGCAGTATTTT.

The chain couples TRBV7-8 to TRBJ2-2, with 7 bases fitting TRBD1. Trimming took 6 bases from V and 5 from J; bases not matched to a gene: 6. The CDR3 loop spans 14 amino acids. CDR1 and CDR2 from the germline V gene are SGHVS and FQNEAQ. CDR3 in DNA: TGTGCCAGCAGTCTTAACAGGGGTACCGGGGAGCTGTTTTTT. Protein: CASSLNRGTGELFF.

This clone was seen a few times. V gene TRBV4-2 combines with J gene TRBJ2-7; D gene unclear. The CDR3 runs to 14 residues. Deletions cut 1 base from V and 2 bases from J, with 9 bases between. Germline lookup yields CDR1 LGHNA and CDR2 YNFKEQ. CDR3 nucleotide sequence: TGTGCCAGCAGCCAAGGGATTGAACCCTACGAGCAGTACTTC. Residues: CASSQGIEPYEQYF.

The chain couples TRBV28 to TRBJ1-5, with TRBD1 matching 8 bases. In germline, CDR1 is MDHEN, CDR2 SYDVKM. The length of the CDR3 is 13 residues. With 5 bases clipped from V and 6 bases from J, the junction kept 3 bases outside the gene matches. Written as DNA, the CDR3 is TGTGCCAGCAGTGGGACAGGAATTCAGCCCCAGCATTTT. It codes for CASSGTGIQPQHF. The full variable domain, with the rest looked up from reference TRBV28 and TRBJ1-5, is DVKVTQSSRYLVKRTGEKVFLECVQDMDHENMFWYRQDPGLGLRLIYFSYDVKMKEKGDIPEGYSVSREKKERFSLILESASTNQTSMYLCASSGTGIQPQHFGDGTRLSIL.

The chain has TRBV5-1 and TRBJ2-1, with 7 bases matching TRBD1. Trimming removed 4 bases from V and 8 bases from J; junction bases left unmatched: 9. Germline loops: CDR1 SGHRS, CDR2 YFSETQ. This CDR3 region has 14 residues. The CDR3: CASSKGQILDEQFF. The CDR3, as DNA: TGCGCCAGCAGCAAGGGACAGATCCTTGATGAGCAGTTCTTC.

V is TRBV4-2 and J is TRBJ1-2; no clear D. This CDR3 is 15 amino acids long. Germline CDR1 and CDR2: LGHNA and YNFKEQ. V dropped 1 base and J dropped 4 bases, with 13 bases sitting between them. CDR3 bases: TGTGCCAGCAGCCAAGGGAGCGGCGATAGCTATGGCTACACCTTC. It translates to CASSQGSGDSYGYTF.

The table lists this clone with a count of one. The rearrangement joins TRBV5-1 to TRBJ2-1; 10 bases match TRBD2. V lost 4 bases to trimming and J lost 7 bases; unmatched junction nucleotides: 2. This CDR3 is 13 amino acids long. Germline-derived CDR1 and CDR2 are SGHRS and YFSETQ. CDR3 amino acids: CASSPSGSNEQFF. In DNA form, the CDR3 reads TGCGCCAGCAGCCCTAGCGGGAGTAATGAGCAGTTCTTC.

Note on this clone: Germline and junction disagree at one end, which may indicate a read error. This chain connects TRBV7-7 to TRBJ2-2; tentatively, D is TRBD1 or TRBD2 (5 bases each). Germline CDR1 is SSHAT and CDR2 is FNYEAQ (reference sequence). This CDR3 has 14 amino acids. In DNA form, the CDR3 reads TGTGCTAGCAGCCCCGGGACCTCCACCGGGGAGCTGTTTTTT. It yields the protein CASSPGTSTGELFF.

The count of this clone is one. The chain joins TRBV30 to TRBJ1-1; D is unresolved. Between the trimmed V and J ends, which lost 4 bases and 4 bases, there was a span of 10 bases. The CDR3 covers 12 residues. Per germline, CDR1 GTSNPN and CDR2 SVGIG (reference sequence). The CDR3 reads CAWTGEFTEAFF. The CDR3 nucleotides read TGTGCCTGGACAGGCGAGTTCACTGAAGCTTTCTTT.

The V gene is TRBV28, the J gene TRBJ1-4; 11 nucleotides match TRBD1. The germline gives CDR1 MDHEN, CDR2 SYDVKM. Losses at the gene ends were 5 bases for V and 8 bases for J; bases not matched to a gene: 4. The CDR3 covers 14 residues. CDR3 in DNA: TGTGCCAGCAGTGGACAGGGGGCTGAGGAAAAACTGTTTTTT. Protein product: CASSGQGAEEKLFF.

The chain links TRBV11-2 to TRBJ2-1, with 7 bases identical to TRBD2. J was trimmed by 3 bases and V by 3 bases; bases with no gene match: 5. CDR1 and CDR2 (germline): SGHAT, FQNNGV. The CDR3 runs 15 residues. Here the CDR3 reads CASSFAGTNYNEQFF. In DNA form, the CDR3 reads TGTGCCAGCAGCTTCGCCGGGACTAACTACAATGAGCAGTTCTTC.

V and J are TRBV30 and TRBJ2-3, with D unresolved. V was shortened by 2 bases and J by 4 bases, with 19 bases between the two germline ends. The CDR3 loop spans 16 amino acids. The germline CDR1 and CDR2 sequences are GTSNPN and SVGIG (reference sequence). The CDR3 reads CAWSSGSTAIADTQYF. In DNA form, the CDR3 reads TGTGCCTGGAGTTCTGGATCAACGGCGATAGCAGATACGCAGTATTTT.